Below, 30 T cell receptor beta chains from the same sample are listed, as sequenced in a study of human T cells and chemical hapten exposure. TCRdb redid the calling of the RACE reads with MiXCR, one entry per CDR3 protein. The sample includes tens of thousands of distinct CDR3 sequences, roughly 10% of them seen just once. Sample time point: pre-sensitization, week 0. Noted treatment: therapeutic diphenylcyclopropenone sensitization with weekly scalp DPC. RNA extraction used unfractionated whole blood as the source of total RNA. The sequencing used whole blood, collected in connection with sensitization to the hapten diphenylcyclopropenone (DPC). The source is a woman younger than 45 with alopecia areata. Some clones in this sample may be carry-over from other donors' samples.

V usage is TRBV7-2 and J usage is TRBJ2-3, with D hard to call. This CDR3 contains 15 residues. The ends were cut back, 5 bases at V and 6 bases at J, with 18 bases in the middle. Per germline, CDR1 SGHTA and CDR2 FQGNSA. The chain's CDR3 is CASSRGRSLSDTQYF. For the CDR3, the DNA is TGTGCCAGCAGCCGCGGTCGGAGTCTCTCCGATACGCAGTATTTT.

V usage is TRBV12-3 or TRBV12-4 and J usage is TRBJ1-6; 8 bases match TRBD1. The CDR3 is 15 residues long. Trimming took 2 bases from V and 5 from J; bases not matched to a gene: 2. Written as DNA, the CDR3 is TGTGCCAGCAGTTTAAACAGGGGGAATAATTCACCCCTCCACTTT. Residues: CASSLNRGNNSPLHF.

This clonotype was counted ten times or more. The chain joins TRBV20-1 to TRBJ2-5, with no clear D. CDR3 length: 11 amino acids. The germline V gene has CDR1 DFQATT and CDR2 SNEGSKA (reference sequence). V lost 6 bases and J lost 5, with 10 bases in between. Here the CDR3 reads CSALTGETQYF. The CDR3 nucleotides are TGCAGTGCCCTGACCGGGGAGACCCAGTACTTC.

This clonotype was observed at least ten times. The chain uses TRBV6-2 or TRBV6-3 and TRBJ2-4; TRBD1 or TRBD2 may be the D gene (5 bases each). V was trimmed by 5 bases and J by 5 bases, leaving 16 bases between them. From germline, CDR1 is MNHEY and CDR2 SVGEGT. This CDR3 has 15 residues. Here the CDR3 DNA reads TGTGCCAGCAGTGAGAGGGGACGGAATCAAAACATTCAGTACTTC. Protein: CASSERGRNQNIQYF.

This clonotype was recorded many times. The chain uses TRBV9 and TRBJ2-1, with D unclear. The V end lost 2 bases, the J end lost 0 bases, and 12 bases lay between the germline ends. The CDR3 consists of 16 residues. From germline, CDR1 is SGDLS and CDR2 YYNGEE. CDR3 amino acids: CASSVDVEGSYNEQFF. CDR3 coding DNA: TGTGCCAGCAGCGTTGACGTCGAAGGCTCCTACAATGAGCAGTTCTTC.

The CDR3 DNA reads TGTGCCATCAGTGATCAGGGACAAGAGACCCAGTACTTC. Translating gives CAISDQGQETQYF. The gene calls are TRBV10-3 and TRBJ2-5, with D maybe TRBD1 (5 bases). This CDR3 is 13 amino acids long. With 3 bases removed from V and 2 bases from J, the gap between germline ends came to 7 bases. Germline CDR1 and CDR2: ENHRY and SYGVKD.

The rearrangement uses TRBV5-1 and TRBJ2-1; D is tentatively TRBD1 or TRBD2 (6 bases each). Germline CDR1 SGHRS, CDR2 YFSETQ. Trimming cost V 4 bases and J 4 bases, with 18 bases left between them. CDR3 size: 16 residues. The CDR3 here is CASSARTGGTYNEQFF. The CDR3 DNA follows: TGCGCCAGCAGCGCCCGCACCGGGGGCACTTACAATGAGCAGTTCTTC.

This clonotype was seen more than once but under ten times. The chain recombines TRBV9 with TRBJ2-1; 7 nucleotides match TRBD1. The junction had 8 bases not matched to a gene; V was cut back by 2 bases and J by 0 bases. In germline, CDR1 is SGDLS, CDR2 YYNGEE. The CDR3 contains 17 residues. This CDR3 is CASSVRQGRSSYNEQFF. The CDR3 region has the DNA TGTGCCAGCAGCGTCCGACAGGGTCGGAGCTCCTACAATGAGCAGTTCTTC. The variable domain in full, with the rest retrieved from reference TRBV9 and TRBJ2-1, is DSGVTQTPKHLITATGQRVTLRCSPRSGDLSVYWYQQSLDQGLQFLIQYYNGEERAKGNILERFSAQQFPDLHSELNLSSLELGDSALYFCASSVRQGRSSYNEQFFGPGTRLTVL.

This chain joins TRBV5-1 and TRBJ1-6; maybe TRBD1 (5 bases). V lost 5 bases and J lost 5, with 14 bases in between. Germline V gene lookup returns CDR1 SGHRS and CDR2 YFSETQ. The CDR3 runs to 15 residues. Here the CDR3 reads CASRAVEDNNSPLHF. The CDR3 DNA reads TGCGCCAGCAGGGCCGTTGAGGACAATAATTCACCCCTCCACTTT. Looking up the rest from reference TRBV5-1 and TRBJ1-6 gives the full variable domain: KAGVTQTPRYLIKTRGQQVTLSCSPISGHRSVSWYQQTPGQGLQFLFEYFSETQRNKGNFPGRFSGRQFSNSRSEMNVSTLELGDSALYLCASRAVEDNNSPLHFGNGTRLTVT.

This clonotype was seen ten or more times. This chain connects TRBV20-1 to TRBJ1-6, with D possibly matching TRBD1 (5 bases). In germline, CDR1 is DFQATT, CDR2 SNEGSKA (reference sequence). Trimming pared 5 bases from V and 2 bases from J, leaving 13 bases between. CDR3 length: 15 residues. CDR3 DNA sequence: TGCAGTGCTCGGAAGAGGGGCGCCTATAATTCACCCCTCCACTTT. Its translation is CSARKRGAYNSPLHF.

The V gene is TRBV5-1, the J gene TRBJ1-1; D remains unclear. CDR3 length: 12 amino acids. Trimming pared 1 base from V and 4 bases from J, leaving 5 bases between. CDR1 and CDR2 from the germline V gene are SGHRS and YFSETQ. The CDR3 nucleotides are TGCGCCAGCAGCTTGAAGAGCACTGAAGCTTTCTTT. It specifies CASSLKSTEAFF.

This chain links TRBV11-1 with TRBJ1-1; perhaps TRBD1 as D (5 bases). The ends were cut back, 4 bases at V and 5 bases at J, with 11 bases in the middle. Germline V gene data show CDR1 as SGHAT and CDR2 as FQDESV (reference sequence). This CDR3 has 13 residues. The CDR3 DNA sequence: TGTGCCAGCAGCTGGTCAGGGCGGACTGAAGCTTTCTTT. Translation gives CASSWSGRTEAFF.

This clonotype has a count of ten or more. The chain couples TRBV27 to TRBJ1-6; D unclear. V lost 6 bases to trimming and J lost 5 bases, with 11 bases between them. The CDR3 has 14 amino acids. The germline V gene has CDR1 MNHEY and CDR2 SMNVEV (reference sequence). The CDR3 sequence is CASSPLGHNSPLHF. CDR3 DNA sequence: TGTGCCAGCAGCCCCCTAGGGCATAATTCACCCCTCCACTTT.

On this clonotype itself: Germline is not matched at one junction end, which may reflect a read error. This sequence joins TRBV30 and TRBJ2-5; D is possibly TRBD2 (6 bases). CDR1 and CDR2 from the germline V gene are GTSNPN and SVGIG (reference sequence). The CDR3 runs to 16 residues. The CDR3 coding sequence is TGTGCCTGGTGTGTACTAGGGCAGGGAGGAGGGGAGACCCAGTACTTC. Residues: CAWCVLGQGGGETQYF.

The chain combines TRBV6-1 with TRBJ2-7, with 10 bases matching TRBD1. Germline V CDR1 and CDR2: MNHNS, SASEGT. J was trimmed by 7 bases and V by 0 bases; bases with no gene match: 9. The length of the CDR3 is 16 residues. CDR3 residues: CASSEAWTGGAREQYF. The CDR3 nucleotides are TGTGCCAGCAGTGAAGCGTGGACAGGGGGGGCAAGGGAGCAGTACTTC.

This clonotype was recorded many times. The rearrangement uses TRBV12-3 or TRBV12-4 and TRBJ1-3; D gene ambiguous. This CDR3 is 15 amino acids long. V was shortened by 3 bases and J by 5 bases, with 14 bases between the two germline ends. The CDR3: CASSFYQVSRNTIYF. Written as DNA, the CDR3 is TGTGCCAGCAGTTTCTACCAGGTTTCGAGAAACACCATATATTTT.

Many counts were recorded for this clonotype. In DNA, the CDR3 is TGTGCCAGCGCGAACACAGATACGCAGTATTTT. As protein: CASANTDTQYF. V and J are TRBV6-2 or TRBV6-3 and TRBJ2-3; D remains unclear. CDR1 and CDR2 (germline): MNHEY, SVGEGT. The CDR3 is made up of 11 amino acids. Trimming shortened V by 8 bases and J by 2 bases, and 5 bases separated the two germline ends.

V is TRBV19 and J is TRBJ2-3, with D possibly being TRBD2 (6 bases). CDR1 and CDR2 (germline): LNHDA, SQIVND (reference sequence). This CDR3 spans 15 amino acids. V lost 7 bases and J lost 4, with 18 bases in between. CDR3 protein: CASTARGSESDTQYF. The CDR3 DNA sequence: TGTGCCAGTACCGCACGGGGGAGTGAATCAGATACGCAGTATTTT.

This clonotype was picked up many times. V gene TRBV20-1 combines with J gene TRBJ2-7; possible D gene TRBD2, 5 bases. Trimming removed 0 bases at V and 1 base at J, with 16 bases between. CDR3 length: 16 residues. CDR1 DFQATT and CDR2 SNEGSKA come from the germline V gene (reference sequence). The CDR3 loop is CSARDLLTGKSYEQYF. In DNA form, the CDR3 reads TGCAGTGCTAGAGATCTCCTAACGGGGAAGTCCTACGAGCAGTACTTC.

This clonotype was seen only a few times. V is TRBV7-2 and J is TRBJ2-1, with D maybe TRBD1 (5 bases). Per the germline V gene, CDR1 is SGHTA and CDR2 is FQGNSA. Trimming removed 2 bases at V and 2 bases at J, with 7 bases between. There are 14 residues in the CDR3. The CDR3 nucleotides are TGTGCCAGCAGCTTAAGGGGAACCTACAATGAGCAGTTCTTC. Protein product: CASSLRGTYNEQFF.

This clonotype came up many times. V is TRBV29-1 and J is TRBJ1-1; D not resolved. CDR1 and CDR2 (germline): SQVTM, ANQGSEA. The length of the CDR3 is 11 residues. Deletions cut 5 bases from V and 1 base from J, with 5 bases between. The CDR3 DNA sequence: TGCAGCGTTAAGACGAACACTGAAGCTTTCTTT. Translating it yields CSVKTNTEAFF.

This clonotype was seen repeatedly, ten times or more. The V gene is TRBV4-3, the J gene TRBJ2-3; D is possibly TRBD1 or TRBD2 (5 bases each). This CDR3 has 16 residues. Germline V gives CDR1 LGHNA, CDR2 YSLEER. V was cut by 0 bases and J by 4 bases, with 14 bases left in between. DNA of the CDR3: TGCGCCAGCAGCCAAGATCTGGGGGAAGGGGCAGATACGCAGTATTTT. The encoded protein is CASSQDLGEGADTQYF.

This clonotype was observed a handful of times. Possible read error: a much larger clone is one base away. As DNA, the CDR3 is TGCGCCAGCAGCCAAGATTGGAATCAGCCCCAGCATTTT. Translated, it gives CASSQDWNQPQHF. This chain uses TRBV4-3 with TRBJ1-5; D call uncertain. V shed 0 bases and J shed 4 bases, with 4 bases lying between them. The CDR3 is made up of 13 amino acids. Germline-derived CDR1 and CDR2 are LGHNA and YSLEER.

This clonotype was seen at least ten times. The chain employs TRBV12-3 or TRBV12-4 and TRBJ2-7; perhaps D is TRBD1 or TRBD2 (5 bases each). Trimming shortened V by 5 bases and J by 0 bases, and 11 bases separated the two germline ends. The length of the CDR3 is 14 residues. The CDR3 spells CASSTGRTSYEQYF. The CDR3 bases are TGTGCCAGCAGTACGGGACGTACCTCCTACGAGCAGTACTTC.

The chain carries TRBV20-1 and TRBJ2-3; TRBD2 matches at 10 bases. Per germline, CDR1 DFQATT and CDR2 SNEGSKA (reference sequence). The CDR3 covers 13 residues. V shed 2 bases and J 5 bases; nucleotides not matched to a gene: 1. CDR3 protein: CSARRTSGDTQYF. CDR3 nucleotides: TGCAGTGCTAGAAGGACTAGCGGAGATACGCAGTATTTT.

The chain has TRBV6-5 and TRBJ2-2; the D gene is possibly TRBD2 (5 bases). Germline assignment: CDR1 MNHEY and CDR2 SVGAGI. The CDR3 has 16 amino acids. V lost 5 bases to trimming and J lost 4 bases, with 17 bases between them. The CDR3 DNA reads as TGTGCCAGCAGTCCCTTAACGGGCCGGGGCACCGGGGAGCTGTTTTTT. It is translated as CASSPLTGRGTGELFF.

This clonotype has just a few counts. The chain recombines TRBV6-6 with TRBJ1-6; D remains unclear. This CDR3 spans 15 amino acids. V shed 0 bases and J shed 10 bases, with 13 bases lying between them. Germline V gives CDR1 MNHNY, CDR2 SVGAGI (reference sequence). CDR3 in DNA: TGTGCCAGCAGTTACTCGTGGCAGGTTAGATCACCCCTCCACTTT. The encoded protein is CASSYSWQVRSPLHF.

The CDR3 loop reads CASSLAGQGVDTQYF. Here the CDR3 DNA reads TGCGCCAGCAGCTTGGCTGGACAGGGGGTAGATACGCAGTATTTT. The J gene is TRBJ2-3, the V gene TRBV5-1; 10 positions agree with TRBD1. This CDR3 has 15 amino acids. Germline V lookup: CDR1 SGHRS, CDR2 YFSETQ. Trimming cost V 0 bases and J 5 bases; bases outside gene matches: 3.

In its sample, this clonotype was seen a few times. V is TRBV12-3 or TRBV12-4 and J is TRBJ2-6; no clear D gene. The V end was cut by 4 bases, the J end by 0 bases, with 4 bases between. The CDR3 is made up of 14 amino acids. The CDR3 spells CASSSTSGANVLTF. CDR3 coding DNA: TGTGCCAGCAGTTCGACCTCTGGGGCCAACGTCCTGACTTTC.

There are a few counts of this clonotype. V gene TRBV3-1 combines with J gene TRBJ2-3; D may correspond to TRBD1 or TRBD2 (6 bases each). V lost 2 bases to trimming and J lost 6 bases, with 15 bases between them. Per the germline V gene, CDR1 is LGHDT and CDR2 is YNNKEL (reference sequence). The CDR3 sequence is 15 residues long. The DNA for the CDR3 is TGTGCCAGCAGCCAACCCCACGGGGGCGGGGATACGCAGTATTTT. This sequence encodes CASSQPHGGGDTQYF.